One and the same sample provided the 32 T cell receptor beta chains below, sequenced in a study of blood T cells in healthy people across ages. A second roughly 6 to 12 cycle PCR used barcoded and J-beta primers. TCRdb re-called the 5' RACE reads with MiXCR, one entry per CDR3 protein. The data show some 1.6 million distinct CDR3 sequences, with 34% seen just once and 11% held by the top ten. Sequences were obtained from blood. These receptors all stem from a woman aged 25-40 years in good health.

V usage is TRBV14 and J usage is TRBJ2-1, with D possibly being TRBD1 (5 bases). This CDR3 region has 14 residues. CDR1 SGHDN and CDR2 FVKESK come from the germline V gene. Trimming removed 4 bases at V and 7 bases at J, with 14 bases between. The CDR3 is CASSRTNKGNEQFF. In DNA form, the CDR3 reads TGTGCCAGCAGCCGAACCAACAAGGGGAATGAGCAGTTCTTC.

V gene TRBV5-1 combines with J gene TRBJ2-7; 8 bases match TRBD1. Germline CDR1 and CDR2: SGHRS and YFSETQ. The ends lost 4 bases at V and 4 bases at J; junction bases unmatched: 7. The CDR3 has 14 residues. Here the CDR3 DNA reads TGCGCCAGCAGCGAACAGGGGGGCCCTTACGAGCAGTACTTC. This sequence encodes CASSEQGGPYEQYF.

This clonotype has only a few counts. This chain uses TRBV29-1 with TRBJ1-1; 9 bases match TRBD1. Germline V lookup: CDR1 SQVTM, CDR2 ANQGSEA. The V segment lost 8 bases and the J segment 5 bases; nucleotides outside the gene matches: 9. CDR3 length: 13 residues. Written as DNA, the CDR3 is TGCAGCATAGAAAGACAGGGGGTAACTGAAGCTTTCTTT. It translates to CSIERQGVTEAFF.

About this clonotype: Because it lacks the conserved phenylalanine or tryptophan at the end, this CDR3 is likely a read error. The chain joins TRBV5-1 to TRBJ2-5; 7 nucleotides match TRBD1. Per the germline V gene, CDR1 is SGHRS and CDR2 is YFSETQ. V shed 4 bases, J shed 1 base, and the junction held 4 bases outside the gene matches. CDR3 length equals 14 residues. CDR3 sequence reads: CASSTGTVQETQYC. The CDR3, as DNA: TGCGCCAGCAGCACCGGGACAGTCCAAGAGACCCAGTACTGC.

The V call is TRBV3-1, the J call TRBJ1-3; D is undetermined. Germline V CDR1 and CDR2: LGHDT, YNNKEL (reference sequence). V was cut by 0 bases and J by 0 bases, with 12 bases left in between. The CDR3 totals 17 residues. For the CDR3, the DNA is TGTGCCAGCAGCCAAGATTTGGGAGGCGCCTCTGGAAACACCATATATTTT. Amino acids: CASSQDLGGASGNTIYF. The full variable domain, with the rest looked up from reference TRBV3-1 and TRBJ1-3, is DTAVSQTPKYLVTQMGNDKSIKCEQNLGHDTMYWYKQDSKKFLKIMFSYNNKELIINETVPNRFSPKSPDKAHLNLHINSLELGDSAVYFCASSQDLGGASGNTIYFGEGSWLTVV.

V is TRBV20-1 and J is TRBJ2-7; D is unclear. The CDR3 sequence is 16 residues long. Germline V gives CDR1 DFQATT, CDR2 SNEGSKA (reference sequence). V lost 1 base, J lost 4 bases, and 20 bases lay in between. This chain's CDR3 is CSARAPHSPGGYEQYF. CDR3 DNA: TGCAGTGCTAGAGCCCCTCACTCTCCAGGCGGTTACGAGCAGTACTTC.

This clonotype has ten or more counts. The J gene is TRBJ2-3, the V gene TRBV14; the D gene is possibly TRBD2 (6 bases). Trimming left V 3 bases short and J 4 bases short, with 8 bases between. The V gene's germline CDR1 is SGHDN and CDR2 FVKESK. This CDR3 spans 13 amino acids. The CDR3 DNA follows: TGTGCCAGCAGCCATGCTAGCGCAGATACGCAGTATTTT. Amino acids: CASSHASADTQYF.

The V gene is TRBV6-2 or TRBV6-3, the J gene TRBJ1-3, with no clear D. The V gene's germline CDR1 is MNHEY and CDR2 SVGEGT. Trimming took off 7 bases at V and 1 base at J, with 11 bases between the two ends. The CDR3 spans 14 residues. DNA for the CDR3: TGTGCCAGCACCCGGACGGTTTCTGGAAACACCATATATTTT. Translated: CASTRTVSGNTIYF.

V and J are TRBV4-1 and TRBJ2-3; no firm D call. The germline V and J ends were trimmed by 0 bases and 2 bases, with 15 bases remaining between them. CDR3 length equals 17 residues. Germline V gene lookup returns CDR1 MGHRA and CDR2 YSYEKL. Here the CDR3 reads CASSQDPYGILTDTQYF. As DNA, the CDR3 is TGCGCCAGCAGCCAAGACCCGTACGGAATACTCACAGATACGCAGTATTTT.

The chain carries TRBV20-1 and TRBJ2-3, with 7 bases lining up with TRBD1. This CDR3 has 14 residues. V lost 6 bases and J lost 6; bases outside the gene matches: 12. Germline CDR1 reads DFQATT; CDR2 reads SNEGSKA (reference sequence). In DNA, the CDR3 is TGCAGTGCGACGACAGGGTACGGCTGGGATACGCAGTATTTT. Translated, it gives CSATTGYGWDTQYF.

This clonotype has only a few counts. The chain couples TRBV29-1 to TRBJ2-1, with D perhaps matching TRBD2 (7 bases). The V gene's germline CDR1 is SQVTM and CDR2 ANQGSEA. The CDR3 is 13 residues long. Between the trimmed V and J ends, which lost 7 bases and 7 bases, there was a span of 17 bases. CDR3 DNA: TGCAGCGCCGGGGAGGGGGGTCGTAATGAGCAGTTCTTC. Amino acids: CSAGEGGRNEQFF.

In this sample, this clonotype turned up a few times. The chain is built from TRBV9 and TRBJ2-7; the match to TRBD1 covers 9 bases. The CDR3 length is 15 residues. V trimming: 0 bases; J trimming: 4 bases; junction bases outside the gene matches: 5. In germline, CDR1 is SGDLS, CDR2 YYNGEE. This CDR3 is CASSVEGTGLYEQYF. The CDR3 bases are TGTGCCAGCAGCGTAGAGGGGACAGGGCTTTACGAGCAGTACTTC.

This clonotype was detected ten times or more. The chain carries TRBV7-8 and TRBJ1-2; 9 bases are a match to TRBD1. Germline assignment: CDR1 SGHVS and CDR2 FQNEAQ. The CDR3 covers 14 residues. J lost 8 bases, V lost 2 bases, and 6 bases had no gene match. CDR3 DNA: TGTGCCAGCAGCTTAATGGACAGGGGAGGCGGCTACACCTTC. Residues: CASSLMDRGGGYTF. The entire variable domain, with the rest obtained from reference TRBV7-8 and TRBJ1-2, is as follows: GAGVSQSPRYKVAKRGQDVALRCDPISGHVSLFWYQQALGQGPEFLTYFQNEAQLDKSGLPSDRFFAERPEGSVSTLKIQRTQQEDSAVYLCASSLMDRGGGYTFGSGTRLTVV.

The chain recombines TRBV20-1 with TRBJ2-3; 7 bases fit TRBD2. Germline-derived CDR1 and CDR2 are DFQATT and SNEGSKA (reference sequence). The CDR3 covers 15 residues. The junction had 8 bases not matched to a gene; V was cut back by 3 bases and J by 2 bases. Written as DNA, the CDR3 is TGCAGTGCTAGCGCCTCGGGGGGATCCACAGATACGCAGTATTTT. This codes for CSASASGGSTDTQYF.

This clonotype turned up a few times. This sequence joins TRBV9 and TRBJ1-1, with a possible D match to TRBD1 (6 bases). Germline V gene data show CDR1 as SGDLS and CDR2 as YYNGEE. The CDR3 runs to 16 residues. V was cut by 3 bases and J by 8 bases, with 23 bases left in between. In DNA, the CDR3 is TGTGCCAGCAGCGCTACTTGGGGGGCCCTGGCGGCAGAAGCTTTCTTT. Its translation: CASSATWGALAAEAFF. Supplemented by reference TRBV9 and TRBJ1-1, the full variable domain reads DSGVTQTPKHLITATGQRVTLRCSPRSGDLSVYWYQQSLDQGLQFLIQYYNGEERAKGNILERFSAQQFPDLHSELNLSSLELGDSALYFCASSATWGALAAEAFFGQGTRLTVV.

A note on this clonotype: Given the absence of the conserved phenylalanine or tryptophan at the CDR3 end, a read error is likely. CDR3 sequence reads: CASSFSRDTQYC. CDR3 sequence (DNA): TGTGCCAGCAGTTTTTCCCGGGATACGCAGTATTGT. The chain combines TRBV12-3 or TRBV12-4 with TRBJ2-3; D not certain. The CDR3 consists of 12 residues. V was cut by 3 bases and J by 6 bases, with 7 bases left in between.

This chain uses TRBV11-2 with TRBJ2-1, with 15 positions matching TRBD2. V trimming: 8 bases; J trimming: 12 bases; junction bases outside the gene matches: 2. Germline V gene sequence: CDR1 SGHAT, CDR2 FQNNGV. The CDR3 sequence is 12 residues long. For the CDR3, the DNA is TGTGCCAGCTGGACTAGCGGGAGGGGGCAGTTCTTC. Protein product: CASWTSGRGQFF.

The V and J genes are TRBV28 and TRBJ2-1, with 8 bases aligning to TRBD2. V lost 1 base, J lost 7 bases, and 12 bases stayed unmatched. The germline gives CDR1 MDHEN, CDR2 SYDVKM. CDR3 length: 17 residues. This CDR3 is CASSLSKRGRARNEQFF. CDR3 nucleotide sequence: TGTGCCAGCAGTTTATCTAAGCGGGGGAGGGCCAGAAATGAGCAGTTCTTC.

This clonotype was counted a few times. This chain links TRBV6-5 with TRBJ1-1; D ambiguous. V lost 2 bases to trimming and J lost 4 bases, with 8 bases between them. The germline V gene has CDR1 MNHEY and CDR2 SVGAGI. The CDR3 is made up of 13 amino acids. The CDR3 nucleotides read TGTGCCAGCAGTTACCGAGTAACCACTGAAGCTTTCTTT. Translated: CASSYRVTTEAFF.

This clonotype was counted only a few times. The J gene is TRBJ2-7, the V gene TRBV27; 7 bases agree with TRBD2. The CDR3 runs 14 residues. The V and J ends lost 2 bases and 5 bases, in that order; junction bases with no gene match: 6. Germline V lookup: CDR1 MNHEY, CDR2 SMNVEV (reference sequence). DNA of the CDR3: TGTGCCAGCAGTTTAAGGGAGGGAGGGCACGAGCAGTACTTC. This codes for CASSLREGGHEQYF.

With regard to this clonotype: A read error may produce the germline difference seen at one junction end. V gene TRBV25-1 combines with J gene TRBJ2-5; the D gene is possibly TRBD2 (5 bases). Germline CDR1 is MGHDK and CDR2 is SYGVNS. The CDR3 spans 11 residues. The CDR3 loop is CASSPREIQYF. CDR3 coding DNA: TGTGCCAGCAGTCCGAGGGAGATCCAGTACTTC.

This clonotype was recorded a few times. J is TRBJ1-5 and V is TRBV4-2; D uncertain. Trimming left V 1 base short and J 0 bases short, with 10 bases between. The CDR3 has 16 amino acids. Germline loops: CDR1 LGHNA, CDR2 YNFKEQ. CDR3 bases: TGTGCCAGCAGCCAAGGGATCAGCTATAGCAATCAGCCCCAGCATTTT. Translating gives CASSQGISYSNQPQHF.

This chain connects TRBV9 to TRBJ1-2, with D unclear. The V end was cut by 0 bases, the J end by 8 bases, with 8 bases between. CDR1 and CDR2 from the germline V gene are SGDLS and YYNGEE. This CDR3 contains 12 residues. CDR3 bases: TGTGCCAGCAGCGTAGCGATGGGGGGCTACACCTTC. Its translation is CASSVAMGGYTF.

The chain recombines TRBV5-4 with TRBJ2-5, with TRBD1 matching over 8 bases. The end of the DNA aligns better with TRBJ2-7, so the J call may be wrong. The CDR3 sequence is 14 residues long. Germline V gene sequence: CDR1 SGHNT, CDR2 YYREEE (reference sequence). The CDR3 here is CASSSQGAHYEQYF. As DNA, the CDR3 is TGTGCCAGCAGCTCGCAGGGGGCGCATTACGAGCAGTACTTC.

This clonotype was observed a few times. CDR3 sequence reads: CAISASGVGTEAFF. The CDR3 nucleotides are TGTGCCATCAGTGCCTCCGGGGTAGGGACTGAAGCTTTCTTT. The J gene is TRBJ1-1, the V gene TRBV10-3; no reliable D call. The V gene's germline CDR1 is ENHRY and CDR2 SYGVKD. The CDR3 consists of 14 residues. Trimming took 4 bases from V and 5 from J, leaving 14 bases between them.

The count of this clonotype is one. CDR3 sequence (DNA): TGTGCCAGCAGCCAAAGACCTGGTATCTGGGACACCATATATTTT. Translated: CASSQRPGIWDTIYF. The chain has TRBV14 and TRBJ1-3; D is unresolved. There are 15 residues in the CDR3. CDR1 is SGHDN, CDR2 FVKESK, per germline. V was clipped by 2 bases and J by 8 bases, with 16 bases between them.

This clonotype was seen only a few times. The chain recombines TRBV3-1 with TRBJ2-1; D unresolved. The germline V and J ends were trimmed by 5 bases and 8 bases, with 10 bases remaining between them. The germline CDR1 and CDR2 sequences are LGHDT and YNNKEL (reference sequence). CDR3 size: 12 residues. The CDR3, as DNA: TGTGCCAGCAGCTTTTCATGGGATGAGCAGTTCTTC. This codes for CASSFSWDEQFF.

The chain combines TRBV2 with TRBJ2-5; 7 nucleotides align to TRBD1. Germline lookup yields CDR1 SNHLY and CDR2 FYNNEI. The CDR3 loop spans 16 amino acids. V trimming: 6 bases; J trimming: 0 bases; junction bases outside the gene matches: 10. The CDR3 is CASRGIRQGHQETQYF. CDR3 nucleotides: TGTGCCAGCAGAGGGATCCGACAGGGACACCAAGAGACCCAGTACTTC.

This clonotype turned up a few times. The J gene is TRBJ2-3, the V gene TRBV20-1; 10 nucleotides match TRBD2. The CDR3 has 14 amino acids. With 2 bases clipped from V and 4 bases from J, the junction kept 3 bases outside the gene matches. From germline, CDR1 is DFQATT and CDR2 SNEGSKA (reference sequence). The CDR3 loop reads CSARLTSGADTQYF. CDR3 DNA: TGCAGTGCTAGACTAACTAGCGGGGCAGATACGCAGTATTTT.

V usage is TRBV9 and J usage is TRBJ2-1; D is unresolved. Germline assignment: CDR1 SGDLS and CDR2 YYNGEE. Trimming shortened V by 0 bases and J by 9 bases, and 13 bases separated the two germline ends. The CDR3 length is 14 residues. CDR3 coding DNA: TGTGCCAGCAGCGTAGAGGGAAGGAACAGTGAGCAGTTCTTC. The encoded protein is CASSVEGRNSEQFF.

This clonotype was detected only a few times. The chain has TRBV20-1 and TRBJ2-1, with D perhaps TRBD1 (5 bases). The germline V and J ends were trimmed by 5 bases and 3 bases, with 14 bases remaining between them. CDR3 length: 14 residues. Germline-derived CDR1 and CDR2 are DFQATT and SNEGSKA (reference sequence). The CDR3 DNA is TGCAGTGCTCAGGAACAGGACCACTACAATGAGCAGTTCTTC. Amino acid sequence: CSAQEQDHYNEQFF.

About this clonotype: A much larger clone lies a single base off, so this may be a read error. The rearrangement uses TRBV10-3 and TRBJ1-1; D is unresolved. The CDR3 runs to 12 residues. The V gene's germline CDR1 is ENHRY and CDR2 SYGVKD. V lost 7 bases and J lost 7, with 13 bases in between. The chain's CDR3 is CAITDVEHEAFF. The DNA of the CDR3 is TGTGCCATCACGGACGTGGAGCATGAAGCTTTCTTT.